The clone carrying this TCR beta chain was detected a few times. Its antigen is not identified. The CDR3 sequence is 13 residues long. CDR1 SQVTM and CDR2 ANQGSEA come from the germline V gene. V was cut by 4 bases and J by 3 bases, with 9 bases left in between. This specimen belongs to a study of T-cell reconstitution after alpha-beta-depleted transplantation in children. Study results and caveats: As was reported, about two months after transplant, alpha-beta T cells came from several hundred expanded graft clones. Hyperexpanded clones declined; after one year, newly produced T cells mostly supplied diversity.

Unique molecular identifiers were used in preparing the TCRbeta library. A single record per CDR3 protein comes from TCRdb applying MiXCR to the PCR reads. The sample includes 500,000 or so distinct CDR3 sequences, about an eighth of them seen just once. The TCR was taken from a female patient aged 2-9 years who had a stem cell transplant for aplastic anemia, so the T cells may come from the graft donor. The input for sequencing was PBMCs, mostly from graft donor cells, taken 180 days after TCRalphabeta/CD19-depleted stem cell transplant. The V call is TRBV29-1, the J call TRBJ2-2; maybe TRBD1 (5 bases). The CDR3 loop is CSVVGHYTGELFF. CDR3 nucleotides: TGCAGCGTTGTTGGACACTACACCGGGGAGCTGTTTTTT.